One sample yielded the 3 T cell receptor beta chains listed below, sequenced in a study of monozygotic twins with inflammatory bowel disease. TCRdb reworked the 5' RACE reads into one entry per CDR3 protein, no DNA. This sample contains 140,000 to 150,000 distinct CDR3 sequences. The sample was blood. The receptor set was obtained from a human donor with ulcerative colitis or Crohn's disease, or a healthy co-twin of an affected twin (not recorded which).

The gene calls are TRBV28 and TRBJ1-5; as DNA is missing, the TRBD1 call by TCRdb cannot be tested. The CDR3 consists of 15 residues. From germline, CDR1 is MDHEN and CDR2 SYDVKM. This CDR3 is CASRRTDYSNQPQHF. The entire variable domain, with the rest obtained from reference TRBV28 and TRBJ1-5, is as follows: DVKVTQSSRYLVKRTGEKVFLECVQDMDHENMFWYRQDPGLGLRLIYFSYDVKMKEKGDIPEGYSVSREKKERFSLILESASTNQTSMYLCASRRTDYSNQPQHFGDGTRLSIL.

The CDR3 protein is CAWSGQINQPQHF. V is TRBV30 and J is TRBJ1-5. Germline CDR1 reads GTSNPN; CDR2 reads SVGIG (reference sequence). The CDR3 loop spans 13 amino acids. Full variable domain (outside the CDR3, taken from reference TRBV30 and TRBJ1-5): SQTIHQWPATLVQPVGSPLSLECTVEGTSNPNLYWYRQAAGRGLQLLFYSVGIGQISSEVPQNLSASRPQDRQFILSSKKLLLSDSGFYLCAWSGQINQPQHFGDGTRLSIL.

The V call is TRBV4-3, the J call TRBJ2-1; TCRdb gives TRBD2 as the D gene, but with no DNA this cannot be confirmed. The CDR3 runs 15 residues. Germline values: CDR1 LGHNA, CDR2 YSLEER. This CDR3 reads CASSQQTSIINEQFF.